The 16 T cell receptor beta chains presented below share a single source sample, sequenced in a study of shared T cell receptors in the human thymus. Clones were sequenced by immunoSEQ multiplex PCR, and TCRdb holds only the in-frame ones, with some missing. The table lists about 610,000 clones, approximately 87% of them singletons. These same records also appear under a second study, on human thymus T cells.

The sample comprised thymocytes. The receptor set was obtained from a boy less than two years old with a congenital heart defect.

The chain joins TRBV5-6 to TRBJ1-1; TRBD1 aligns across 7 bases. This CDR3 has 15 residues. Germline-derived CDR1 and CDR2 are SGHDT and YYEEEE. Trimming removed 1 base from V and 0 bases from J; junction bases left unmatched: 3. CDR3: CASSLRGQLNTEAFF. CDR3 sequence (DNA): TGTGCCAGCAGCTTGAGGGGGCAGTTGAACACTGAAGCTTTCTTT.

This sequence joins TRBV30 and TRBJ2-5; D is possibly TRBD2 (5 bases). The better agreement between TRBJ2-7 and the DNA end casts doubt on the J call. The CDR3 contains 14 residues. The germline V gene encodes CDR1 GTSNPN and CDR2 SVGIG (reference sequence). CDR3 sequence: CAWRAQRLSYEQYF. CDR3 DNA: TGTGCCTGGAGAGCTCAGCGGCTATCCTACGAGCAGTACTTC.

This chain uses TRBV5-3 with TRBJ1-5; 12 nucleotides match TRBD1. TRBV5-3 qualifies as an ORF whose function is uncertain. The CDR3 spans 18 residues. The V and J ends lost 0 bases and 5 bases, in that order; junction bases with no gene match: 9. The CDR3 bases are TGTGCCAGAAGCTTGGAGGGGGACAGGGGGCTTGTGGATCAGCCCCAGCATTTT. Encoded protein: CARSLEGDRGLVDQPQHF.

This clone was recorded once. The genes are TRBV10-2 and TRBJ1-4; tentative D call: TRBD1 (5 bases). Trimming pared 1 base from V and 2 bases from J, leaving 17 bases between. Germline values: CDR1 WSHSY, CDR2 SAAADI. The CDR3 has 18 residues. CDR3 DNA: TGCGCCAGCAGTGAGTTCAACGTACAGGAAAGCACTAATGAAAAACTGTTTTTT. Translating it yields CASSEFNVQESTNEKLFF.

V is TRBV28 and J is TRBJ1-5; no definite D call. The length of the CDR3 is 14 residues. Trimming pared 3 bases from V and 6 bases from J, leaving 12 bases between. Germline V gene data show CDR1 as MDHEN and CDR2 as SYDVKM. The CDR3 protein is CASSLERAGQPQHF. The CDR3 bases are TGTGCCAGCAGTTTGGAAAGGGCGGGTCAGCCCCAGCATTTT. The entire variable domain, with the rest obtained from reference TRBV28 and TRBJ1-5, is as follows: DVKVTQSSRYLVKRTGEKVFLECVQDMDHENMFWYRQDPGLGLRLIYFSYDVKMKEKGDIPEGYSVSREKKERFSLILESASTNQTSMYLCASSLERAGQPQHFGDGTRLSIL.

This chain joins TRBV5-3 and TRBJ2-7; 11 nucleotides align to TRBD2. TRBV5-3 is flagged as an ORF with uncertain function. The V and J ends lost 5 bases and 6 bases, in that order; junction bases with no gene match: 10. The CDR3 length is 15 residues. The CDR3 sequence: CARSTPLAGGSEQYF. The CDR3 DNA is TGTGCCAGAAGTACCCCCCTAGCGGGAGGCTCCGAGCAGTACTTC.

This chain uses TRBV28 with TRBJ2-7; no clear D gene. V shed 8 bases and J shed 0 bases, with 11 bases lying between them. The germline V gene has CDR1 MDHEN and CDR2 SYDVKM. This CDR3 region has 13 residues. This CDR3 is CASGPQISYEQYF. The CDR3 DNA reads as TGTGCCAGCGGCCCCCAAATCTCCTACGAGCAGTACTTC.

The V call is TRBV29-1, the J call TRBJ2-3; D is unresolved. This CDR3 has 15 amino acids. V was cut by 2 bases and J by 1 base, with 13 bases left in between. Germline CDR1 is SQVTM and CDR2 is ANQGSEA. CDR3 DNA: TGCAGCGTTGAAAGTCGCGGCGATCGCACAGATACGCAGTATTTT. It encodes CSVESRGDRTDTQYF.

This chain uses TRBV4-1 with TRBJ2-7, with a possible D match to TRBD2 (5 bases). CDR3 length equals 16 residues. The V gene lost 2 bases and the J gene lost 2 bases, with 16 bases spanning the gap. Germline V gene sequence: CDR1 MGHRA, CDR2 YSYEKL. CDR3 amino acids: CASSQSDGMSPYEQYF. The CDR3 coding sequence is TGCGCCAGCAGCCAATCGGACGGGATGAGCCCCTACGAGCAGTACTTC.

This CDR3 reads CASSLFPTSGNEQFF. The CDR3 nucleotides are TGTGCCAGCAGTTTATTTCCGACCTCGGGAAATGAGCAGTTCTTC. This sequence joins TRBV27 and TRBJ2-1; D is perhaps TRBD2 (5 bases). CDR3 length: 15 residues. Deletions cut 1 base from V and 7 bases from J, with 14 bases between. Germline CDR1 and CDR2: MNHEY and SMNVEV (reference sequence).

The chain is built from TRBV5-6 and TRBJ2-7; 14 nucleotides line up with TRBD2. In germline, CDR1 is SGHDT, CDR2 YYEEEE. There are 19 residues in the CDR3. V dropped 0 bases and J dropped 4; count of bases not matched to a gene: 12. The CDR3 protein is CASSLARATSGRAVYEQYF. The CDR3 DNA reads TGTGCCAGCAGCTTGGCTAGGGCGACTAGCGGGAGGGCCGTATACGAGCAGTACTTC. Variable domain in full (rest from reference TRBV5-6 and TRBJ2-7): DAGVTQSPTHLIKTRGQQVTLRCSPKSGHDTVSWYQQALGQGPQFIFQYYEEEERQRGNFPDRFSGHQFPNYSSELNVNALLLGDSALYLCASSLARATSGRAVYEQYFGPGTRLTVT.

This clone was recorded once. The chain links TRBV27 to TRBJ2-2; TRBD2 agrees at 10 bases. CDR1 is MNHEY, CDR2 SMNVEV, per germline (reference sequence). CDR3 length: 18 residues. Unmatched junction bases numbered 8, after V lost 1 base and J lost 3 bases. This CDR3 is CASSLFASGSGYTGELFF. In nucleotides, the CDR3 is TGTGCCAGCAGTTTATTCGCTAGCGGGAGCGGGTACACCGGGGAGCTGTTTTTT.

The chain links TRBV10-3 to TRBJ2-1; TRBD2 matches 13 bases. The trim removed 6 bases at V and 5 bases at J, leaving 7 bases unmatched. The CDR3 contains 16 residues. Per the germline V gene, CDR1 is ENHRY and CDR2 is SYGVKD. CDR3 nucleotide sequence: TGTGCCATCAGGCGAGGACTAGCGGGAGTTGACAATGAGCAGTTCTTC. Protein product: CAIRRGLAGVDNEQFF.

V gene TRBV5-4 combines with J gene TRBJ2-2, with 13 bases that match TRBD2. V was pared by 4 bases and J by 8 bases, with 8 bases of the junction left unmatched. There are 16 residues in the CDR3. From germline, CDR1 is SGHNT and CDR2 YYREEE (reference sequence). DNA for the CDR3: TGTGCCAGCAGCGTCCGGACTAGCGGGAGTGAGGGGGAGCTGTTTTTT. Amino acid sequence: CASSVRTSGSEGELFF.

The chain recombines TRBV28 with TRBJ2-1; TRBD2 matches 7 bases. CDR1 MDHEN and CDR2 SYDVKM come from the germline V gene. The CDR3 has 14 amino acids. J was trimmed by 5 bases and V by 7 bases; bases with no gene match: 8. This chain's CDR3 is CASITRGLNNEQFF. The CDR3 DNA follows: TGTGCCAGCATCACTCGGGGACTAAACAATGAGCAGTTCTTC. The full variable domain, rest sourced from reference TRBV28 and TRBJ2-1, is DVKVTQSSRYLVKRTGEKVFLECVQDMDHENMFWYRQDPGLGLRLIYFSYDVKMKEKGDIPEGYSVSREKKERFSLILESASTNQTSMYLCASITRGLNNEQFFGPGTRLTVL.

V usage is TRBV28 and J usage is TRBJ1-2, with a possible D match to TRBD1 (5 bases). Looked up from germline, CDR1 is MDHEN and CDR2 is SYDVKM. The CDR3 extends over 17 amino acids. V was pared by 5 bases and J by 4 bases, with 23 bases between. The CDR3: CASSRGLTDPWCYGYTF. DNA for the CDR3: TGTGCCAGCAGTAGGGGTTTGACAGACCCCTGGTGCTATGGCTACACCTTC.